The entry that follows covers one T cell receptor (beta chain) sequence. The entry originates in a study of blood T cell repertoires in COVID-19. Germline lookup yields CDR1 SGHRS and CDR2 YFSETQ. This CDR3 has 14 residues. Trimming took off 4 bases at V and 4 bases at J, with 14 bases between the two ends. Only in-frame clones appear in the TCRdb table, and some are missing; sequencing was by immunoSEQ multiplex PCR. The data show approximately 270,000 clones, roughly 88% seen once. The specimen sequenced was peripheral blood. The receptor's source is a human donor with COVID-19, enrolled during active disease. The donor label of this sample is uncertain. The chain recombines TRBV5-1 with TRBJ1-1, with D tentatively TRBD1 (5 bases). CDR3 bases: TGCGCCAGCAGCCCAGCCGTAGACAGCACTGAAGCTTTCTTT. Translated: CASSPAVDSTEAFF.